The 4 T cell receptor beta chains listed next were all sequenced from one sample in a study of T cell responses to AZD1222 COVID-19 vaccine. TCRdb's copy holds only in-frame clones and misses some; the assay was immunoSEQ multiplex PCR. The repertoire holds 95,000 to 150,000 clones, with roughly 87% as singletons. This specimen consisted of peripheral blood, obtained on day 0 of AZD1222 vaccination. These TCRs come from an adult in good health.

The CDR3 DNA is TGCGCCAGTACCAGGACCCTGAACACTGAAGCTTTCTTT. It encodes CASTRTLNTEAFF. This chain connects TRBV5-1 to TRBJ1-1; D gene uncertain. Trimming removed 8 bases at V and 0 bases at J, with 11 bases between. From germline, CDR1 is SGHRS and CDR2 YFSETQ. The CDR3 spans 13 residues. Based on the CDR3 plus reference TRBV5-1 and TRBJ1-1, the full variable domain is KAGVTQTPRYLIKTRGQQVTLSCSPISGHRSVSWYQQTPGQGLQFLFEYFSETQRNKGNFPGRFSGRQFSNSRSEMNVSTLELGDSALYLCASTRTLNTEAFFGQGTRLTVV.

CDR3 in DNA: TGTGCCAGCAGCAGGACAGCCGACTACGAGCAGTACTTC. It encodes CASSRTADYEQYF. The chain is built from TRBV27 and TRBJ2-7; D may be TRBD1 (6 bases). The CDR3 loop spans 13 amino acids. The V gene's germline CDR1 is MNHEY and CDR2 SMNVEV (reference sequence). The V end lost 6 bases, the J end lost 3 bases, and 12 bases lay between the germline ends.

The chain uses TRBV7-9 and TRBJ2-7, with D perhaps assigned TRBD1 or TRBD2 (5 bases each). Germline V lookup: CDR1 SEHNR, CDR2 FQNEAQ (reference sequence). Trimming cost V 1 base and J 4 bases, with 8 bases left between them. This CDR3 is 13 amino acids long. CDR3 protein: CASSLVREYEQYF. The CDR3 nucleotides are TGTGCCAGCAGCTTAGTCAGGGAGTACGAGCAGTACTTC.

The rearrangement uses TRBV7-8 and TRBJ1-6; maybe TRBD1 (6 bases). This CDR3 region has 16 residues. The germline V gene encodes CDR1 SGHVS and CDR2 FQNEAQ. The V end was cut by 5 bases, the J end by 10 bases, with 21 bases between. CDR3 loop: CASSPDRRVGGSPLHF. CDR3 nucleotide sequence: TGTGCCAGCAGCCCCGACAGGAGGGTGGGTGGGTCACCCCTCCACTTT. Full variable domain (missing parts from reference TRBV7-8 and TRBJ1-6): GAGVSQSPRYKVAKRGQDVALRCDPISGHVSLFWYQQALGQGPEFLTYFQNEAQLDKSGLPSDRFFAERPEGSVSTLKIQRTQQEDSAVYLCASSPDRRVGGSPLHFGNGTRLTVT.